The entry below gives a single T cell receptor beta chain sequence along with its context. The library came from three nested PCR rounds adapted from ARM-PCR protocols. TCRdb reprocessed the multiplex PCR reads via MiXCR and lists one record per CDR3 protein. This sample has tens of thousands of distinct CDR3 sequences; around four fifths occur once, and the top ten carry over 9.5%. Germline CDR1 is MNHNY and CDR2 is SVGAGI (reference sequence). The germline V and J ends were trimmed by 7 bases and 3 bases, with 16 bases remaining between them. This CDR3 is built from 15 residues. This sample's RNA came from whole unsorted tissue. Donors were chemotherapy-naive, newly diagnosed lung cancer surgical patients in China, August–late 2014. This entry comes from a study of tumor and adjacent non-tumor tissue in lung cancer. Study in general: There were about twelve adenocarcinoma, a couple of squamous cell carcinoma and 1 small cell lung cancer cases. The patients, around 11 men and 4 or 5 women, were about 30 to 85 with stage I to III disease. Millions of productive TCRbeta reads were obtained per sample on average.

This chain uses TRBV6-6 with TRBJ2-1; D might be TRBD2 (5 bases). The receptor's source is a woman between 50 and 59 years old with non-small cell lung cancer. Sequencing used lung tumor tissue. The CDR3 region is CASNPQAALYNEQFF. The CDR3 DNA is TGTGCCAGCAATCCCCAAGCGGCCCTCTACAATGAGCAGTTCTTC.